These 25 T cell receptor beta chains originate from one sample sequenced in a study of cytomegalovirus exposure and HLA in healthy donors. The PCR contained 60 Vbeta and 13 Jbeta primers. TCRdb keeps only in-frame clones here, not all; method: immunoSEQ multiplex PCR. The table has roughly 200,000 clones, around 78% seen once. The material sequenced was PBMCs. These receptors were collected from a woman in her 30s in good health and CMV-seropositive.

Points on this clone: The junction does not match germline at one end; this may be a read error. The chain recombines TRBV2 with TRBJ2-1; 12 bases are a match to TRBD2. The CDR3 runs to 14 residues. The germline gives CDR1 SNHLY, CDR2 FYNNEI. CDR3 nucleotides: TGTGCCGGCAGTGGACTAGCGGGGATGGGTGAGCAGTTCTTC. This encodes CAGSGLAGMGEQFF.

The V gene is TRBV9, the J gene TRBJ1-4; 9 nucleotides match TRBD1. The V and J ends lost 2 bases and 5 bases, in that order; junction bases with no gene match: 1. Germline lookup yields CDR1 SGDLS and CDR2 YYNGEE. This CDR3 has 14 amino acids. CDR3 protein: CASSVGTGNEKLFF. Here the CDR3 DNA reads TGTGCCAGCAGCGTTGGGACAGGGAATGAAAAACTGTTTTTT.

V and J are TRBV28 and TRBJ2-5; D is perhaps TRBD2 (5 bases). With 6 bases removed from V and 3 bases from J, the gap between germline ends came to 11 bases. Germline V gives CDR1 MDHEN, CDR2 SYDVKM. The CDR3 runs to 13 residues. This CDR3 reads CASSFPGKETQYF. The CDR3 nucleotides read TGTGCCAGCAGCTTTCCGGGGAAAGAGACCCAGTACTTC.

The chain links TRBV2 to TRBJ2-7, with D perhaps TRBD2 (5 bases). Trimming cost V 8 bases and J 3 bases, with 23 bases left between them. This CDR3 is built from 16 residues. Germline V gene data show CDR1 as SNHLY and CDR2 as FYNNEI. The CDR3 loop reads CASGGRGSSSLYEQYF. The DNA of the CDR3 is TGTGCCAGCGGCGGGCGTGGCAGCTCCTCTCTCTACGAGCAGTACTTC.

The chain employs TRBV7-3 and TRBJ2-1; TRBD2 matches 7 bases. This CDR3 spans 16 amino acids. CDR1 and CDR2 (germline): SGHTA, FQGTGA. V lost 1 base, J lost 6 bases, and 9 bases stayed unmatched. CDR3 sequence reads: CASSLKPGGSGNEQFF. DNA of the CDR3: TGTGCCAGCAGCTTAAAACCGGGCGGGAGTGGCAATGAGCAGTTCTTC.

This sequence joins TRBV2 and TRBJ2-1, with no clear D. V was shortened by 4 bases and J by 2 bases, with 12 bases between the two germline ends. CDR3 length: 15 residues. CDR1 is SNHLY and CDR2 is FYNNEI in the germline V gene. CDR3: CASSASGYPYNEQFF. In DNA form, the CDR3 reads TGTGCCAGCAGTGCTAGTGGGTACCCCTACAATGAGCAGTTCTTC.

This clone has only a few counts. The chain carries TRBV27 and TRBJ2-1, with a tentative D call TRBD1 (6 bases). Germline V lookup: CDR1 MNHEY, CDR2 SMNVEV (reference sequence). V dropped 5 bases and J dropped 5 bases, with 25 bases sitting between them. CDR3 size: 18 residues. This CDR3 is CASSVLGNLGGSHNEQFF. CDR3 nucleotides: TGTGCCAGCAGTGTTCTGGGGAACCTAGGGGGATCCCACAATGAGCAGTTCTTC.

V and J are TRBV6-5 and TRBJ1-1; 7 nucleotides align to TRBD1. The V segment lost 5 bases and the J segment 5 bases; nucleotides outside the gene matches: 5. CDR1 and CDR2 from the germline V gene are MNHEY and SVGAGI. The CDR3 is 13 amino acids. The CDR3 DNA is TGTGCCAGCAGTCACAGGGGTGCGACTGAAGCTTTCTTT. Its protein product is CASSHRGATEAFF.

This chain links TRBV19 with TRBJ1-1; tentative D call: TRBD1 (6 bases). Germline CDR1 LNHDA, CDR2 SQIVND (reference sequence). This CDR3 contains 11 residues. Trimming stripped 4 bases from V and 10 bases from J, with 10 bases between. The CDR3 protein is CASSRQGGAFF. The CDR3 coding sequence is TGTGCCAGTAGTAGACAAGGGGGAGCTTTCTTT.

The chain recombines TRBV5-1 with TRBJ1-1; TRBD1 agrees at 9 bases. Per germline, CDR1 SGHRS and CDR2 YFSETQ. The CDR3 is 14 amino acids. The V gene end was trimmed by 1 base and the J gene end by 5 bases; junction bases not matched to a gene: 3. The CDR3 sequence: CASSLTGGATEAFF. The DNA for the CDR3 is TGCGCCAGCAGCTTGACAGGGGGCGCGACTGAAGCTTTCTTT.

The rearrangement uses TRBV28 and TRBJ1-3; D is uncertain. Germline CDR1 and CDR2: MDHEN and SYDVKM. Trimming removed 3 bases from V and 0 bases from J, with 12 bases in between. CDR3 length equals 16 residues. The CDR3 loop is CASSFGTATSGNTIYF. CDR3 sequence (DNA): TGTGCCAGCAGTTTTGGAACAGCCACCTCTGGAAACACCATATATTTT.

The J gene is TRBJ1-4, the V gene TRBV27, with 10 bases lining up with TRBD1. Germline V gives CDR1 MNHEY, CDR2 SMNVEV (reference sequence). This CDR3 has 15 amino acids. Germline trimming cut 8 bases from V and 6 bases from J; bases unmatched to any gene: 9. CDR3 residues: CASPGQGGLDEKLFF. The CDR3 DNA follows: TGTGCCAGCCCTGGACAGGGGGGTTTAGATGAAAAACTGTTTTTT.

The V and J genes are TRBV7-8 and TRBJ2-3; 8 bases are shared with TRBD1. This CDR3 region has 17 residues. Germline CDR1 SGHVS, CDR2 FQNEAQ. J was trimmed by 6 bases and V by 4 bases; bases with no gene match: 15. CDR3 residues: CASSSGQATGHRDTQYF. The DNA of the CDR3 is TGTGCCAGCAGCTCGGGACAGGCGACAGGACACAGGGATACGCAGTATTTT. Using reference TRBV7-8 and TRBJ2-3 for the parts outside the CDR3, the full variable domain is GAGVSQSPRYKVAKRGQDVALRCDPISGHVSLFWYQQALGQGPEFLTYFQNEAQLDKSGLPSDRFFAERPEGSVSTLKIQRTQQEDSAVYLCASSSGQATGHRDTQYFGPGTRLTVL.

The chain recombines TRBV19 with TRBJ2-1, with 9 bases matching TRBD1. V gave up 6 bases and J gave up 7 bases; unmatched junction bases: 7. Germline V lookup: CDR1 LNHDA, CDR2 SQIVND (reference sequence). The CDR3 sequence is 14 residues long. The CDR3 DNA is TGTGCCAGTAGCCCGGACAGGGGAAATAATGAGCAGTTCTTC. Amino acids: CASSPDRGNNEQFF.

The CDR3 is CASSLGGTRGETQYF. The CDR3, as DNA: TGTGCCAGCAGCTTAGGGGGCACCCGGGGGGAGACCCAGTACTTC. This chain connects TRBV11-3 to TRBJ2-5; D perhaps matches TRBD2 (6 bases). The CDR3 runs to 15 residues. V shed 1 base and J shed 5 bases, with 14 bases lying between them. The germline gives CDR1 SGHNT, CDR2 YENEEA.

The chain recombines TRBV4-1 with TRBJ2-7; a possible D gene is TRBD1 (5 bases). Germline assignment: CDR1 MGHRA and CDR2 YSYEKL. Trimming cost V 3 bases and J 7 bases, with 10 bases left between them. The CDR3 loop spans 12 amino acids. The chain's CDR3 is CASSQLAGEQYF. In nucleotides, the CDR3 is TGCGCCAGCAGCCAGCTCGCAGGGGAGCAGTACTTC.

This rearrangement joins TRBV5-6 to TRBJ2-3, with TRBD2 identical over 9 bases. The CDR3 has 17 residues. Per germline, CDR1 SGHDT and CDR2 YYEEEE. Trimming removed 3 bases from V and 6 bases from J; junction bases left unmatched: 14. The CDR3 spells CASSSWKRGAFADTQYF. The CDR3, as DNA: TGTGCCAGCAGCTCGTGGAAGCGGGGGGCGTTCGCCGATACGCAGTATTTT.

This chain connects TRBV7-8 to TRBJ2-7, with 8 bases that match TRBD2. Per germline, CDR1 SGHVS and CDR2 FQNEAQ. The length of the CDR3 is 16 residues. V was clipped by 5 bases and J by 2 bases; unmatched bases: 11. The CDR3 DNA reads TGTGCCAGCAGCCCGGGGGGGCGGCCGAGGCCCTACGAGCAGTACTTC. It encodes CASSPGGRPRPYEQYF. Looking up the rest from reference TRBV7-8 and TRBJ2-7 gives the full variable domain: GAGVSQSPRYKVAKRGQDVALRCDPISGHVSLFWYQQALGQGPEFLTYFQNEAQLDKSGLPSDRFFAERPEGSVSTLKIQRTQQEDSAVYLCASSPGGRPRPYEQYFGPGTRLTVT.

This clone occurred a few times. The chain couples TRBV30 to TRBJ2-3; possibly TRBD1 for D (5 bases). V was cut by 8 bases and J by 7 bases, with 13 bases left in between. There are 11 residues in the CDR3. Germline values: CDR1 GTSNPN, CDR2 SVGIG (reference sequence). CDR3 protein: CARSDSNTQYF. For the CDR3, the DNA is TGTGCCCGGTCAGACAGTAATACGCAGTATTTT.

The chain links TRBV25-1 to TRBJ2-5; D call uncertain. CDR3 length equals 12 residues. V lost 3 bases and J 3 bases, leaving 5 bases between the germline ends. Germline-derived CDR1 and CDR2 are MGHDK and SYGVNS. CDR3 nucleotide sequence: TGTGCCAGCAGTGACCCTAAAGAGACCCAGTACTTC. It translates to CASSDPKETQYF.

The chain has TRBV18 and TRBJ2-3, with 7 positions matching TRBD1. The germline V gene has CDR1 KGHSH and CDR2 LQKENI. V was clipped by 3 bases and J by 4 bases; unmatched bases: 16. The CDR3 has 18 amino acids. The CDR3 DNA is TGTGCCAGCTCACCTCCGAGGGGCATTTCAGGGGGTCCAGATACGCAGTATTTT. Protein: CASSPPRGISGGPDTQYF.

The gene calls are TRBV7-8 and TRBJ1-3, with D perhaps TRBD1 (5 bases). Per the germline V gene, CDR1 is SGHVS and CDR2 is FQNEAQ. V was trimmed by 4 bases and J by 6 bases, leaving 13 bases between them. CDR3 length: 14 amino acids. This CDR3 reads CASSSVGHINTIYF. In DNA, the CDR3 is TGTGCCAGCAGCTCCGTCGGACACATAAACACCATATATTTT.

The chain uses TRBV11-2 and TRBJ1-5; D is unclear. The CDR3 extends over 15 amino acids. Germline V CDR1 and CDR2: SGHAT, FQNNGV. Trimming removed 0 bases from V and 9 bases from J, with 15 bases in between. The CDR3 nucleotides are TGTGCCAGCAGCTTAGATAGAACCGCCGTTTCGCCCCAGCATTTT. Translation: CASSLDRTAVSPQHF. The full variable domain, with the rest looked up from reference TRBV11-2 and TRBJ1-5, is EAGVAQSPRYKIIEKRQSVAFWCNPISGHATLYWYQQILGQGPKLLIQFQNNGVVDDSQLPKDRFSAERLKGVDSTLKIQPAKLEDSAVYLCASSLDRTAVSPQHFGDGTRLSIL.

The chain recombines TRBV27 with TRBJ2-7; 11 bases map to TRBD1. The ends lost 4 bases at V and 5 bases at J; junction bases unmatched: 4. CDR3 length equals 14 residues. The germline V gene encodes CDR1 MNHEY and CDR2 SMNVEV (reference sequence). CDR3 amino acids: CASSSDRGLDEQYF. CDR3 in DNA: TGTGCCAGCAGTTCGGACAGGGGGCTGGACGAGCAGTACTTC.

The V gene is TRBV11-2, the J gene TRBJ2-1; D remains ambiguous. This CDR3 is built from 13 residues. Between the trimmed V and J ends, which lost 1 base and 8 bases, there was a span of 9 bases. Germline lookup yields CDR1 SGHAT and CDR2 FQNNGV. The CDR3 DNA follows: TGTGCCAGCAGCTTAGCAGGCGTGGATGAGCAGTTCTTC. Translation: CASSLAGVDEQFF.